This entry describes one T cell receptor beta chain. Its antigen is unknown. The method was immunoSEQ multiplex PCR; TCRdb's version includes in-frame clones alone and lacks a portion of them. The sample records about 80,000 clones, around 93% being singletons. The data originate from a study of T cell responses to AZD1222 COVID-19 vaccine. The CDR3 runs 14 residues. The V end lost 2 bases, the J end lost 0 bases, and 7 bases lay between the germline ends. Study-level points and caveats: Repertoires were collected only later (after the peak T cell response had occurred). Across the whole spike, CD4 TCRs peaked at regions 160-218 and 743-854. The donors showed a predominance of white British ancestry and of females, with possible underestimation of clonal diversity.

This receptor was obtained from an adult who received the AZD1222 COVID-19 vaccine. This specimen consisted of peripheral blood, obtained 28 days after the second AZD1222 dose. The rearrangement uses TRBV23-1 and TRBJ2-5; no clear D. TRBV23-1 is flagged as an ORF with uncertain function. Here the CDR3 reads CASSQRTYQETQYF. CDR3 nucleotide sequence: TGCGCCAGCAGTCAACGGACCTACCAAGAGACCCAGTACTTC.